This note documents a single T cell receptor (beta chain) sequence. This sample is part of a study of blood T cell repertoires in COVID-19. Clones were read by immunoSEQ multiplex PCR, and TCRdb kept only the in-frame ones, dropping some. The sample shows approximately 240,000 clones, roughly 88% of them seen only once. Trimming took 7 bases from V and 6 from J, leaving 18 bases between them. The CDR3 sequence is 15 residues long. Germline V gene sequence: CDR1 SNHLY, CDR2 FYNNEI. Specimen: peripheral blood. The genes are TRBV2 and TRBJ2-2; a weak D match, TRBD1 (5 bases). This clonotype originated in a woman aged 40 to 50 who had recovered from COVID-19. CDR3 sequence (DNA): TGTGCCAGCAAATACACGGAAGGGGCACCCGGGGAGCTGTTTTTT. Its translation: CASKYTEGAPGELFF.